Presented here are 11 T cell receptor beta chains from one specimen sequenced in a study of blood T cell repertoires in COVID-19. Profiling relied on immunoSEQ multiplex PCR, and the TCRdb table lists in-frame clones only, not all of them. Altogether about 380,000 clones are present, 88% being singletons, with the ten largest covering around 1.2%. The sequencing input was PBMCs or T cells enriched from blood (not recorded which). These receptor sequences come from a woman under 30 who had recovered from COVID-19.

The V and J genes are TRBV11-2 and TRBJ1-1; the match to TRBD1 covers 8 bases. The CDR3 is made up of 12 amino acids. Trimming cost V 7 bases and J 11 bases; bases outside gene matches: 9. The germline V gene encodes CDR1 SGHAT and CDR2 FQNNGV. CDR3 protein: CASIQGAVGAFF. CDR3 DNA: TGTGCCAGCATCCAGGGGGCGGTTGGGGCTTTCTTT.

The V and J genes are TRBV2 and TRBJ2-7; 12 bases match TRBD1. Germline-derived CDR1 and CDR2 are SNHLY and FYNNEI. Trimming cost V 5 bases and J 6 bases; bases outside gene matches: 5. The CDR3 sequence is 14 residues long. As DNA, the CDR3 is TGTGCCAGCAGTACCGGGACAGGGGGCTTCGAGCAGTACTTC. As protein: CASSTGTGGFEQYF.

The V and J genes are TRBV2 and TRBJ2-5, with 7 bases fitting TRBD2. There are 14 residues in the CDR3. V lost 6 bases and J lost 9; bases outside the gene matches: 13. Germline V CDR1 and CDR2: SNHLY, FYNNEI. The CDR3 loop is CASSSLAQKGAQYF. The CDR3 coding sequence is TGTGCCAGCAGCTCACTAGCGCAGAAAGGGGCCCAGTACTTC.

The V and J genes are TRBV11-3 and TRBJ2-2; TRBD1 matches 10 bases. Unmatched junction bases numbered 1, after V lost 5 bases and J lost 1 base. The CDR3 runs to 15 residues. In germline, CDR1 is SGHNT, CDR2 YENEEA. In DNA, the CDR3 is TGTGCCAGCAGCCGGGACAGGGGGAACACCGGGGAGCTGTTTTTT. This codes for CASSRDRGNTGELFF.

The chain joins TRBV7-6 to TRBJ2-7; the match to TRBD1 covers 7 bases. Trimming at V came to 5 bases and at J to 0 bases, leaving 7 bases not matched to a gene. The CDR3 spans 15 residues. Germline V CDR1 and CDR2: SGHVS, FNYEAQ. The CDR3 spells CASSKNRDSSYEQYF. The CDR3 region has the DNA TGTGCCAGCAGCAAGAACCGGGACAGCTCCTACGAGCAGTACTTC.

The rearrangement uses TRBV5-1 and TRBJ2-5; 7 bases align to TRBD2. The CDR3 runs 17 residues. Germline V CDR1 and CDR2: SGHRS, YFSETQ. The junction had 17 bases not matched to a gene; V was cut back by 4 bases and J by 5 bases. CDR3 sequence: CASSGVFTEWEGETQYF. The CDR3 DNA reads as TGCGCCAGCAGCGGGGTTTTCACGGAGTGGGAGGGGGAGACCCAGTACTTC.

The chain links TRBV6-2 or TRBV6-3 to TRBJ2-7; the match to TRBD2 covers 9 bases. Germline V lookup: CDR1 MNHEY, CDR2 SVGEGT. With 4 bases clipped from V and 2 bases from J, the junction kept 3 bases outside the gene matches. The CDR3 contains 14 residues. The CDR3: CASSSAGGAYEQYF. The DNA for the CDR3 is TGTGCCAGCAGTTCGGCGGGGGGGGCCTACGAGCAGTACTTC.

The chain carries TRBV6-1 and TRBJ2-5, with 7 nucleotides matching TRBD1. The CDR3 is 13 amino acids. CDR1 and CDR2 (germline): MNHNS, SASEGT. Losses at the gene ends were 3 bases for V and 3 bases for J; bases not matched to a gene: 1. CDR3 DNA sequence: TGTGCCAGCAGTGAGGACAGGAAAGAGACCCAGTACTTC. It yields the protein CASSEDRKETQYF.

Concerning this clone: Other DNA sequences within the sample encode an identical CDR3. The chain joins TRBV30 to TRBJ1-3; 12 nucleotides line up with TRBD1. The V gene's germline CDR1 is GTSNPN and CDR2 SVGIG (reference sequence). With V trimmed by 1 base and J by 4 bases, 2 bases remained unmatched. This CDR3 has 15 residues. DNA for the CDR3: TGTGCCTGGAGTGAAGGGACAGGGGGCGGAAACACCATATATTTT. This codes for CAWSEGTGGGNTIYF.

This clone was detected a few times. J is TRBJ1-2 and V is TRBV9; 11 nucleotides match TRBD1. Germline trimming cut 4 bases from V and 4 bases from J; bases unmatched to any gene: 6. The CDR3 runs to 15 residues. Germline CDR1 and CDR2: SGDLS and YYNGEE. The CDR3 sequence: CASSTRGQGGYGYTF. As DNA, the CDR3 is TGTGCCAGCAGCACCAGGGGACAGGGGGGCTATGGCTACACCTTC.

The chain uses TRBV10-3 and TRBJ2-7; possibly TRBD2 for D (6 bases). This CDR3 is 14 amino acids long. CDR1 ENHRY and CDR2 SYGVKD come from the germline V gene. V was pared by 4 bases and J by 3 bases, with 13 bases between. CDR3 coding DNA: TGTGCCATCAGTGGGAGGGCAGTAGACTACGAGCAGTACTTC. Translated: CAISGRAVDYEQYF.